The 17 T cell receptor beta chains presented below share a single source sample, sequenced in a study of T cells after yellow fever vaccination. Each CDR3 protein gets one entry after TCRdb re-called the 5' RACE reads with MiXCR. The table lists approximately 510,000 distinct CDR3 sequences, about a fifth of them singletons, with less than 20% in the top ten. Sequences were derived from PBMCs, sampled about 21 days after the first yellow fever vaccination. Every receptor here comes from a young man who received the YFV17D yellow fever vaccine.

This clonotype was seen a few times. The chain employs TRBV10-3 and TRBJ2-7; D might be TRBD1 (5 bases). In germline, CDR1 is ENHRY, CDR2 SYGVKD. The CDR3 length is 16 residues. V was clipped by 2 bases and J by 6 bases, with 20 bases between them. The DNA of the CDR3 is TGTGCCATCAGTGAGAATGTCAGGGTCCTCACCGGCGAGCAGTACTTC. This translates into CAISENVRVLTGEQYF.

The V and J genes are TRBV7-9 and TRBJ2-7; D possibly corresponds to TRBD2 (6 bases). CDR3 size: 16 residues. Between the trimmed V and J ends, which lost 1 base and 2 bases, there was a span of 15 bases. Looked up from germline, CDR1 is SEHNR and CDR2 is FQNEAQ (reference sequence). The CDR3 spells CASSLVGPGGPYEQYF. In DNA, the CDR3 is TGTGCCAGCAGCTTAGTCGGTCCCGGGGGACCCTACGAGCAGTACTTC.

The rearrangement uses TRBV29-1 and TRBJ2-1, with D perhaps assigned TRBD1 or TRBD2 (5 bases each). The germline V gene has CDR1 SQVTM and CDR2 ANQGSEA. The V gene lost 4 bases and the J gene lost 11 bases, with 9 bases spanning the gap. The CDR3 runs 10 residues. This chain's CDR3 is CSVGRDQQFF. In DNA form, the CDR3 reads TGCAGCGTTGGCCGGGACCAGCAGTTCTTC.

This clonotype appeared a few times. The gene calls are TRBV27 and TRBJ2-7; the D is unclear. Germline V gene sequence: CDR1 MNHEY, CDR2 SMNVEV (reference sequence). The CDR3 is made up of 13 amino acids. Trimming took 4 bases from V and 0 from J, leaving 7 bases between them. CDR3 DNA sequence: TGTGCCAGCAGTTATGCATTCTCCTACGAGCAGTACTTC. This encodes CASSYAFSYEQYF.

This chain links TRBV29-1 with TRBJ2-3, with D uncertain. This CDR3 comprises 12 residues. V was trimmed by 3 bases and J by 0 bases, leaving 4 bases between them. Per the germline V gene, CDR1 is SQVTM and CDR2 is ANQGSEA. The CDR3 sequence is CSVDLSTDTQYF. In nucleotides, the CDR3 is TGCAGCGTTGACCTTAGCACAGATACGCAGTATTTT.

The chain is built from TRBV7-9 and TRBJ1-2; 9 bases map to TRBD1. CDR3 length: 16 residues. The germline V gene encodes CDR1 SEHNR and CDR2 FQNEAQ (reference sequence). J gave up 1 base and V 5 bases, and 8 bases lay outside the gene matches. The chain's CDR3 is CASSPDRGLSNYGYTF. The CDR3 DNA reads TGTGCCAGCAGCCCGGACAGGGGTTTAAGTAACTATGGCTACACCTTC.

This clonotype was recorded a few times. The chain links TRBV20-1 to TRBJ1-4, with D uncertain. V lost 1 base and J lost 6, with 12 bases in between. The germline gives CDR1 DFQATT, CDR2 SNEGSKA (reference sequence). This CDR3 is built from 14 residues. The CDR3 DNA sequence: TGCAGTGCTAGAGTTTTAGGGTTTGATGAAAAACTGTTTTTT. Its protein product is CSARVLGFDEKLFF.

This clonotype was seen a handful of times. The chain joins TRBV4-1 to TRBJ1-6; D is unresolved. V lost 2 bases, J lost 7 bases, and 12 bases lay in between. The length of the CDR3 is 15 residues. From germline, CDR1 is MGHRA and CDR2 YSYEKL. For the CDR3, the DNA is TGCGCCAGCAGCCAACTAGCCGCGGGCAATTCACCCCTCCACTTT. Amino acid sequence: CASSQLAAGNSPLHF.

The V gene is TRBV7-2, the J gene TRBJ2-3, with TRBD2 matching 9 bases. CDR1 and CDR2 from the germline V gene are SGHTA and FQGNSA. The V gene end was trimmed by 3 bases and the J gene end by 6 bases; junction bases not matched to a gene: 7. CDR3 size: 15 residues. The DNA for the CDR3 is TGTGCCAGCAGCTTTGGCGGGGGGGCGTATGATACGCAGTATTTT. Translating it yields CASSFGGGAYDTQYF.

The sample holds many counts of this clonotype. This chain uses TRBV5-1 with TRBJ2-7; possible D gene TRBD1, 6 bases. Per germline, CDR1 SGHRS and CDR2 YFSETQ. Trimming took off 5 bases at V and 0 bases at J, with 15 bases between the two ends. The CDR3 consists of 15 residues. CDR3 in DNA: TGCGCCAGCAGGCCCGGGACAAGCAGCTCCTACGAGCAGTACTTC. This codes for CASRPGTSSSYEQYF.

The chain carries TRBV2 and TRBJ1-1; the D gene is possibly TRBD1 (5 bases). The CDR3 consists of 15 residues. Germline V gives CDR1 SNHLY, CDR2 FYNNEI. V was pared by 4 bases and J by 5 bases, with 17 bases between. CDR3 amino acids: CASSGRGTRRTEAFF. The CDR3 DNA reads as TGTGCCAGCAGTGGGCGGGGCACGAGACGGACTGAAGCTTTCTTT.

CDR3: CASSHGFGYTF. CDR3 bases: TGTGCCAGCAGTCACGGATTTGGCTACACCTTC. V gene TRBV6-2 or TRBV6-3 combines with J gene TRBJ1-2; D is ambiguous. The germline V gene encodes CDR1 MNHEY and CDR2 SVGEGT. This CDR3 has 11 residues. V was shortened by 5 bases and J by 7 bases, with 8 bases between the two germline ends.

In its sample, this clonotype was seen a few times. This chain links TRBV7-8 with TRBJ2-7, with 9 bases fitting TRBD1. Germline V gene sequence: CDR1 SGHVS, CDR2 FQNEAQ. The CDR3 totals 15 residues. Losses at the gene ends were 3 bases for V and 5 bases for J; bases not matched to a gene: 8. The CDR3, as DNA: TGTGCCAGCAGCTTCCCCGGGACAGGGAGAAACGAGCAGTACTTC. Amino acid sequence: CASSFPGTGRNEQYF.

This clonotype came up many times. V and J are TRBV28 and TRBJ1-1; maybe TRBD1 (6 bases). The V gene's germline CDR1 is MDHEN and CDR2 SYDVKM. The length of the CDR3 is 14 residues. The ends were cut back, 2 bases at V and 4 bases at J, with 11 bases in the middle. The CDR3 here is CASSLNRVGTEAFF. CDR3 in DNA: TGTGCCAGCAGTTTAAACAGGGTAGGCACTGAAGCTTTCTTT.

This clonotype was counted at least ten times. The gene calls are TRBV7-8 and TRBJ1-6; D perhaps matches TRBD1 (5 bases). The CDR3 loop spans 21 amino acids. CDR1 is SGHVS, CDR2 FQNEAQ, per germline. Trimming removed 1 base from V and 2 bases from J, with 24 bases in between. Written as DNA, the CDR3 is TGTGCCAGCAGCTTAGGGTCGGGGGTTTGGATCGGGGGAACCTATAATTCACCCCTCCACTTT. Its protein product is CASSLGSGVWIGGTYNSPLHF.

The rearrangement joins TRBV6-2 or TRBV6-3 to TRBJ2-7, with 8 bases that match TRBD1. Germline trimming cut 6 bases from V and 2 bases from J; bases unmatched to any gene: 9. Germline CDR1 reads MNHEY; CDR2 reads SVGEGT. The CDR3 consists of 15 residues. CDR3 protein: CASSHDRGPTYEQYF. CDR3 nucleotides: TGTGCCAGCAGCCACGACAGGGGACCTACCTACGAGCAGTACTTC.

V and J are TRBV20-1 and TRBJ1-5; 9 bases are a match to TRBD1. The CDR3 is 14 amino acids. Germline V lookup: CDR1 DFQATT, CDR2 SNEGSKA (reference sequence). V was clipped by 2 bases and J by 4 bases; unmatched bases: 3. CDR3 sequence: CSARRDRVNQPQHF. The CDR3 bases are TGCAGTGCTAGAAGGGACAGGGTGAATCAGCCCCAGCATTTT.